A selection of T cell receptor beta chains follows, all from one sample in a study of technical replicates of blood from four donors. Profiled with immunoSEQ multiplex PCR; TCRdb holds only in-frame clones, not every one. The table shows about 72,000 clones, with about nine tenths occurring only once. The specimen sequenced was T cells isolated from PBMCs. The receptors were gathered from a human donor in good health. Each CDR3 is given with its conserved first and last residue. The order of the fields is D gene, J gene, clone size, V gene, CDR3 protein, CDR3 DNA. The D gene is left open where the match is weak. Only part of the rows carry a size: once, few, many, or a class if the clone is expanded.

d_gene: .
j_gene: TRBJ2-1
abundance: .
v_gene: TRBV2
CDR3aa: CASKVSSYNEQFF
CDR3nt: TGTGCCAGCAAAGTTAGCTCCTACAATGAGCAGTTCTTC

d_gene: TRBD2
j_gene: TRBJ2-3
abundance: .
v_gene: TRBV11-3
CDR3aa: CASSYGLTSGRTDTQYF
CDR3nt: TGTGCCAGCAGCTATGGGCTGACTAGCGGGAGAACGGATACGCAGTATTTT

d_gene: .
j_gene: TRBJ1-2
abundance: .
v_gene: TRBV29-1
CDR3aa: CSGQTAPTYGYTF
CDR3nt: TGCAGCGGACAGACTGCTCCCACCTATGGCTACACCTTC

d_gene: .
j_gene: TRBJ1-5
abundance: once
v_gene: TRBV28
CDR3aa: CASRGTSNQPQHF
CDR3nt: TGTGCCAGCCGGGGGACGAGCAATCAGCCCCAGCATTTT

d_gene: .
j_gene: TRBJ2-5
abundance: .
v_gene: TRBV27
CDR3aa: CASSLQGYQETQYF
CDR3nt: TGTGCCAGCAGTTTACAGGGGTACCAAGAGACCCAGTACTTC

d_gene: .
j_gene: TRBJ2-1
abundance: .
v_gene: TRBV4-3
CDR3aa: CASSPDPATPKNYNEQFF
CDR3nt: TGCGCCAGCAGCCCTGATCCGGCGACTCCCAAAAACTACAATGAGCAGTTCTTC

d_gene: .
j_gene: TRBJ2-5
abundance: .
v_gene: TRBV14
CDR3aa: CASSPDRSTTTQETQYF
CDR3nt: TGTGCCAGCAGCCCAGACAGATCTACTACAACTCAAGAGACCCAGTACTTC

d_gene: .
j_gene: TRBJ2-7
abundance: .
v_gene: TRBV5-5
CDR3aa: CASSPGLVGGHEQYF
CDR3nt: TGTGCCAGCAGCCCCGGACTGGTGGGAGGACACGAGCAGTACTTC

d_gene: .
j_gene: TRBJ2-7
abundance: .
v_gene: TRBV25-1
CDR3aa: CASSEPSGESYEQYF
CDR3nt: TGTGCCAGCAGTGAACCCTCCGGGGAGTCCTACGAGCAGTACTTC

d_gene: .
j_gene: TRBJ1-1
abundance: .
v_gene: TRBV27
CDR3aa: CASSLQGSYEAFF
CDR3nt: TGTGCCAGCAGTTTACAGGGGAGCTATGAAGCTTTCTTT

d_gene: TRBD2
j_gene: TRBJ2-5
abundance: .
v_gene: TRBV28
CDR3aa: CASSLMAGGRETQYF
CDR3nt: TGTGCCAGCAGTTTAATGGCGGGAGGGAGGGAGACCCAGTACTTC

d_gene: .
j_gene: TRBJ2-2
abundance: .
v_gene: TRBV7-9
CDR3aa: CASSFGGAGELFF
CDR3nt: TGTGCCAGCAGCTTTGGAGGGGCCGGGGAGCTGTTTTTT

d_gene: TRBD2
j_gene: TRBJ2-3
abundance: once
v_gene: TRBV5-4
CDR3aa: CASSLRTSGADTQYF
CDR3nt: TGTGCCAGCAGCTTGAGGACTAGCGGCGCAGATACGCAGTATTTT

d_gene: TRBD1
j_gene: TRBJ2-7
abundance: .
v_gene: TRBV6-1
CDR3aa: CASAGTGFYEQYF
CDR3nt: TGTGCCAGCGCCGGGACAGGGTTTTACGAGCAGTACTTC

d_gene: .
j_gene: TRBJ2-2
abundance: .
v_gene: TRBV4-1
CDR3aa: CASSQGAVTGELFF
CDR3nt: TGCGCCAGCAGCCAAGGGGCCGTCACCGGGGAGCTGTTTTTT

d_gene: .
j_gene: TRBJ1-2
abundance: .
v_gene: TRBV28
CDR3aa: CASSSAGTLDRYGYTF
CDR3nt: TGTGCCAGCAGTTCAGCCGGGACTCTGGACCGCTATGGCTACACCTTC

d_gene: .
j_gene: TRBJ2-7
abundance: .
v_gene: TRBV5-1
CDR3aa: CASSLGAHTYSYEQYF
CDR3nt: TGCGCCAGCAGCTTGGGGGCACACACCTACTCCTACGAGCAGTACTTC

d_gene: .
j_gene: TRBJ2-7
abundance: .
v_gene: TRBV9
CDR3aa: CASSKDTQSYEQYF
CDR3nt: TGTGCCAGCAGCAAAGACACTCAATCCTACGAGCAGTACTTC

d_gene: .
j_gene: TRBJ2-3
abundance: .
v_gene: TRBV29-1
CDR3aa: CSARRWGPESTDTQYF
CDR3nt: TGCAGCGCCCGAAGGTGGGGGCCGGAAAGCACAGATACGCAGTATTTT

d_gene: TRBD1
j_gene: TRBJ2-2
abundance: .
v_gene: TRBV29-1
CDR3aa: CSVEGRQGSDTGELFF
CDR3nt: TGCAGCGTTGAAGGACGACAGGGTTCAGACACCGGGGAGCTGTTTTTT

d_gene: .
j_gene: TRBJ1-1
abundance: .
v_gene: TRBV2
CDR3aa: CASSEEGLGNTEAFF
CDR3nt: TGTGCCAGCAGTGAAGAGGGGTTAGGGAACACTGAAGCTTTCTTT

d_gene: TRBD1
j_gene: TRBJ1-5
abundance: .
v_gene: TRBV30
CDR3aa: CAWSYSTGGTQHF
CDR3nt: TGTGCCTGGAGTTATAGCACAGGGGGCACCCAGCATTTT

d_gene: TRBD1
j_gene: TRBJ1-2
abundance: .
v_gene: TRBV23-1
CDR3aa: CASSHLGQGLRGF
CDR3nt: TGCGCCAGCAGTCACCTCGGACAGGGACTAAGGGGCTTC

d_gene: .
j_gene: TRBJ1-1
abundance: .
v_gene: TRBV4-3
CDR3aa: CASSQDPGAGNTEAFF
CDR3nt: TGCGCCAGCAGCCAAGATCCCGGAGCCGGGAACACTGAAGCTTTCTTT

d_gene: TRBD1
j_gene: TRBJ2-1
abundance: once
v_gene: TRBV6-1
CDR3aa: CASRAGQGLYNEQFF
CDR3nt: TGTGCCAGCAGGGCGGGACAGGGGTTATACAATGAGCAGTTCTTC

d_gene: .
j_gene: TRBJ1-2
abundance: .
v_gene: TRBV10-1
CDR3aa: CASSITANYGYTF
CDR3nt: TGCGCCAGCAGTATTACAGCAAACTATGGCTACACCTTC

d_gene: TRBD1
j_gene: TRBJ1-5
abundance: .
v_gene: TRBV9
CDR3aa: CASSARDSHNQPQHF
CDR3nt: TGTGCCAGCAGCGCCCGGGACAGCCATAATCAGCCCCAGCATTTT

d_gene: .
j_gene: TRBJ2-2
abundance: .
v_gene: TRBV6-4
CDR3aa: CASRDQGYTGELFF
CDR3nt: TGTGCCAGCAGAGACCAGGGGTACACCGGGGAGCTGTTTTTT

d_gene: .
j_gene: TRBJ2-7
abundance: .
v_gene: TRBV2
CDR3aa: CASSEGHDYEQYF
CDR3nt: TGTGCCAGCAGTGAAGGGCACGACTACGAGCAGTACTTC

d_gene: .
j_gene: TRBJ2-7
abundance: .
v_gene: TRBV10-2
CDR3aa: CASVSVSSYEQYF
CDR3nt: TGCGCCAGTGTATCTGTGAGCTCCTACGAGCAGTACTTC

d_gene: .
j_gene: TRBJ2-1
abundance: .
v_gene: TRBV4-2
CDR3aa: CASSQVSSEIYSSYNEQFF
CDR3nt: TGTGCCAGCAGCCAAGTATCCAGCGAGATCTATAGCTCCTACAATGAGCAGTTCTTC

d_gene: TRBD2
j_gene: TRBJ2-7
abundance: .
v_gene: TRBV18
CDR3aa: CASSPPGLALYEQYF
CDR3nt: TGTGCCAGCTCACCACCCGGACTAGCGCTCTACGAGCAGTACTTC